A single sample gave rise to the 23 T cell receptor beta chains below, sequenced in a study of T cell responses to AZD1222 COVID-19 vaccine (dated by TCRdb to the early 2020s). The time point label corresponds to: baseline before first vaccination. Library method: the immunoSEQ multiplex PCR assay. TCRdb stores this immuneACCESS table with in-frame sequences only. Part of the clones is absent; in the studies checked, under half of the shortfall reflects unresolved V genes, and no reason is known for the rest. The table for this sample lists approximately 100,000 clones; about nine tenths of them were counted only once. The ten biggest clones cover 4% to 5.5% of the sample. Source: peripheral blood, taken on day 0 of AZD1222 vaccination. The origin of the receptors is an adult in good health.

J is TRBJ2-1 and V is TRBV5-1; 8 bases agree with TRBD2. Germline lookup yields CDR1 SGHRS and CDR2 YFSETQ. After removal of 3 bases from V and 4 bases from J, the junction contained 6 bases not matched to a gene. CDR3 length: 15 amino acids. CDR3 region: CASSSEGLGYNEQFF. CDR3 sequence (DNA): TGCGCCAGCAGCTCGGAGGGACTAGGTTACAATGAGCAGTTCTTC.

The chain couples TRBV18 to TRBJ1-1; maybe TRBD1 (6 bases). The CDR3 totals 15 residues. The germline V gene has CDR1 KGHSH and CDR2 LQKENI. V was cut by 4 bases and J by 1 base, with 13 bases left in between. CDR3 in DNA: TGTGCCAGCTCACTAGGCCAGGGGACGAACACTGAAGCTTTCTTT. Protein sequence: CASSLGQGTNTEAFF. The full variable domain, completed using reference TRBV18 and TRBJ1-1, is NAGVMQNPRHLVRRRGQEARLRCSPMKGHSHVYWYRQLPEEGLKFMVYLQKENIIDESGMPKERFSAEFPKEGPSILRIQQVVRGDSAAYFCASSLGQGTNTEAFFGQGTRLTVV.

J is TRBJ1-5 and V is TRBV5-6; unclear D gene. There are 12 residues in the CDR3. V was trimmed by 1 base and J by 7 bases, leaving 6 bases between them. Germline values: CDR1 SGHDT, CDR2 YYEEEE. DNA of the CDR3: TGTGCCAGCAGCTTGAAGGGACAGCCCCAGCATTTT. This encodes CASSLKGQPQHF.

In this sample, this clone turned up once. The V gene is TRBV6-5, the J gene TRBJ1-2; a possible D gene is TRBD1 (5 bases). The germline V gene encodes CDR1 MNHEY and CDR2 SVGAGI. Trimming removed 2 bases at V and 5 bases at J, with 12 bases between. CDR3 size: 14 residues. Here the CDR3 reads CASSYQGFGYGYTF. The CDR3 nucleotides read TGTGCCAGCAGTTACCAGGGTTTTGGGTATGGCTACACCTTC.

This rearrangement joins TRBV27 to TRBJ1-5, with 7 bases that match TRBD1. Germline assignment: CDR1 MNHEY and CDR2 SMNVEV (reference sequence). The length of the CDR3 is 17 residues. With V trimmed by 2 bases and J by 2 bases, 9 bases remained unmatched. The CDR3 spells CASSLIGPDRGNQPQHF. CDR3 in DNA: TGTGCCAGCAGTTTAATAGGGCCAGACAGGGGCAATCAGCCCCAGCATTTT.

For the CDR3, the DNA is TGCGCCAGCAGCTCGGCGGGGGGTCGCTACGAGCAGTACTTC. Its translation is CASSSAGGRYEQYF. V is TRBV4-1 and J is TRBJ2-7, with TRBD2 identical over 8 bases. The V gene end was trimmed by 5 bases and the J gene end by 3 bases; junction bases not matched to a gene: 6. The CDR3 loop spans 14 amino acids. The V gene's germline CDR1 is MGHRA and CDR2 YSYEKL.

CDR3 amino acids: CASGQGNLNSPLHF. The DNA for the CDR3 is TGTGCCAGCGGTCAGGGGAACCTCAATTCACCCCTCCACTTT. The J gene is TRBJ1-6, the V gene TRBV27; TRBD1 might be the D (6 bases). This CDR3 is 14 amino acids long. Germline CDR1 MNHEY, CDR2 SMNVEV (reference sequence). Trimming removed 8 bases from V and 7 bases from J, with 15 bases in between.

V and J are TRBV7-7 and TRBJ2-1, with D unclear. Looked up from germline, CDR1 is SSHAT and CDR2 is FNYEAQ (reference sequence). The CDR3 sequence is 13 residues long. V dropped 1 base and J dropped 4 bases, with 5 bases sitting between them. CDR3 amino acids: CASSLGRYNEQFF. The CDR3 nucleotides read TGTGCCAGCAGCTTAGGCAGATACAATGAGCAGTTCTTC.

This clone was counted between two and nine times. The genes are TRBV4-3 and TRBJ1-2; possible D gene TRBD1, 6 bases. The CDR3 contains 15 residues. V lost 1 base and J 4 bases, leaving 13 bases between the germline ends. Germline V lookup: CDR1 LGHNA, CDR2 YSLEER. In DNA, the CDR3 is TGCGCCAGCAGCCAAGTGGCAGGGGTCGTCTATGGCTACACCTTC. Amino acid sequence: CASSQVAGVVYGYTF.

The chain recombines TRBV2 with TRBJ1-1, with a possible D match to TRBD1 (6 bases). V lost 6 bases, J lost 4 bases, and 18 bases lay in between. The V gene's germline CDR1 is SNHLY and CDR2 FYNNEI. The CDR3 has 15 residues. The CDR3 loop is CASSQRGSSGTEAFF. CDR3 in DNA: TGTGCCAGCAGCCAAAGGGGGTCTTCAGGCACTGAAGCTTTCTTT.

The chain is built from TRBV28 and TRBJ1-5, with 8 bases fitting TRBD1. V shed 4 bases and J 6 bases; nucleotides not matched to a gene: 8. The germline V gene encodes CDR1 MDHEN and CDR2 SYDVKM. This CDR3 has 15 residues. This chain's CDR3 is CASSSPGGGGQPQHF. The CDR3 region has the DNA TGTGCCAGCAGTTCCCCAGGGGGCGGGGGTCAGCCCCAGCATTTT.

V usage is TRBV12-3 or TRBV12-4 and J usage is TRBJ2-7, with D maybe TRBD1 (5 bases). There are 13 residues in the CDR3. The V end was cut by 6 bases, the J end by 3 bases, with 12 bases between. As DNA, the CDR3 is TGTGCCAGCAGCCTCGACAGACTCTACGAGCAGTACTTC. The encoded protein is CASSLDRLYEQYF.

The J gene is TRBJ2-5, the V gene TRBV6-2 or TRBV6-3, with D hard to call. The CDR3 spans 15 residues. V was trimmed by 6 bases and J by 0 bases, leaving 14 bases between them. Germline lookup yields CDR1 MNHEY and CDR2 SVGEGT. Here the CDR3 reads CASSPLGTYQETQYF. The CDR3 nucleotides read TGTGCCAGCAGCCCCCTCGGTACCTACCAAGAGACCCAGTACTTC.

This chain links TRBV5-4 with TRBJ1-6; possible D gene TRBD1, 6 bases. This CDR3 has 15 residues. Germline values: CDR1 SGHNT, CDR2 YYREEE (reference sequence). The germline V and J ends were trimmed by 2 bases and 4 bases, with 10 bases remaining between them. The CDR3 region is CASSFLQGYNSPLHF. As DNA, the CDR3 is TGTGCCAGCAGCTTCCTACAGGGTTATAATTCACCCCTCCACTTT.

This rearrangement joins TRBV6-5 to TRBJ1-5; 7 bases are a match to TRBD1. The length of the CDR3 is 13 residues. With V trimmed by 10 bases and J by 3 bases, 6 bases remained unmatched. Germline CDR1 and CDR2: MNHEY and SVGAGI. CDR3 residues: CAIRGGPNQPQHF. The DNA for the CDR3 is TGTGCCATCCGAGGGGGCCCCAATCAGCCCCAGCATTTT.

The V and J genes are TRBV5-1 and TRBJ1-1; D gene ambiguous. The CDR3 consists of 13 residues. The V gene lost 2 bases and the J gene lost 0 bases, with 5 bases spanning the gap. In germline, CDR1 is SGHRS, CDR2 YFSETQ. CDR3 region: CASSLTVNTEAFF. Here the CDR3 DNA reads TGCGCCAGCAGCTTAACAGTGAACACTGAAGCTTTCTTT. The complete variable domain, with remaining parts taken from reference TRBV5-1 and TRBJ1-1, reads KAGVTQTPRYLIKTRGQQVTLSCSPISGHRSVSWYQQTPGQGLQFLFEYFSETQRNKGNFPGRFSGRQFSNSRSEMNVSTLELGDSALYLCASSLTVNTEAFFGQGTRLTVV.

Only one count was recorded for this clone. Written as DNA, the CDR3 is TGTGCCAGCAGCGTAGCTTGGCAGAGCTCCTACAATGAGCAGTTCTTC. Its protein product is CASSVAWQSSYNEQFF. This chain uses TRBV9 with TRBJ2-1; no firm D call. CDR3 length: 16 residues. From germline, CDR1 is SGDLS and CDR2 YYNGEE. The V end lost 0 bases, the J end lost 0 bases, and 10 bases lay between the germline ends. Full variable domain (missing parts from reference TRBV9 and TRBJ2-1): DSGVTQTPKHLITATGQRVTLRCSPRSGDLSVYWYQQSLDQGLQFLIQYYNGEERAKGNILERFSAQQFPDLHSELNLSSLELGDSALYFCASSVAWQSSYNEQFFGPGTRLTVL.

Note on this clone: The junction departs from germline at one end; a sequencing error may be responsible. The rearrangement uses TRBV7-7 and TRBJ2-5; 10 nucleotides match TRBD1. The CDR3 is 18 amino acids. CDR1 SSHAT and CDR2 FNYEAQ come from the germline V gene (reference sequence). DNA of the CDR3: TGTGCTAGCAGCTTATACCCTTCGGACAGGGGGTACCAAGAGACCCAGTACTTC. Translating gives CASSLYPSDRGYQETQYF.

This clone occurred once. V and J are TRBV4-2 and TRBJ1-1, with D perhaps TRBD1 (6 bases). CDR1 and CDR2 (germline): LGHNA, YNFKEQ. This CDR3 is built from 14 residues. The V gene lost 4 bases and the J gene lost 0 bases, with 9 bases spanning the gap. CDR3 in amino acids: CASSRDTMNTEAFF. CDR3 nucleotide sequence: TGTGCCAGCAGCCGGGACACCATGAACACTGAAGCTTTCTTT.

This rearrangement joins TRBV4-2 to TRBJ2-4, with 7 positions matching TRBD1. Trimming removed 0 bases from V and 0 bases from J; junction bases left unmatched: 2. CDR3 length: 16 residues. Germline CDR1 and CDR2: LGHNA and YNFKEQ. CDR3: CASSQEQGRAKNIQYF. The CDR3 nucleotides are TGTGCCAGCAGCCAAGAACAGGGGAGAGCCAAAAACATTCAGTACTTC.

This clone showed up just a few times. The chain carries TRBV4-2 and TRBJ2-2; possibly TRBD1 or TRBD2 for D (5 bases each). The CDR3 spans 16 residues. The V end was cut by 0 bases, the J end by 6 bases, with 14 bases between. Germline-derived CDR1 and CDR2 are LGHNA and YNFKEQ. The CDR3 region has the DNA TGTGCCAGCAGCCAAGAGGGGGAATTGGAAGCCGGGGAGCTGTTTTTT. It is translated as CASSQEGELEAGELFF.

This clone was counted once. CDR3 amino acids: CASSQDRVDGYTF. For the CDR3, the DNA is TGTGCCAGCAGCCAGGACAGGGTGGATGGCTACACCTTC. The chain links TRBV5-4 to TRBJ1-2, with 8 bases fitting TRBD1. The CDR3 runs 13 residues. The trim removed 4 bases at V and 6 bases at J, leaving 5 bases unmatched. Per germline, CDR1 SGHNT and CDR2 YYREEE (reference sequence).

The rearrangement uses TRBV5-3 and TRBJ2-7; D is unresolved. TRBV5-3 is noted as an ORF with a role that remains uncertain. There are 13 residues in the CDR3. The ends were cut back, 1 base at V and 2 bases at J, with 7 bases in the middle. CDR3: CARSLTATYEQYF. In DNA, the CDR3 is TGTGCCAGAAGCTTGACAGCCACCTACGAGCAGTACTTC.